This paragraph reports one T cell receptor beta chain. Its target is unknown. The data were obtained in a study of shared clonotypes between healthy human individuals. At the level of the study: A donor's plate count was three for CD4 naive and three for CD4 memory; CD8 naive had two and CD8 memory one.

Sequencing used immunoSEQ multiplex PCR; TCRdb keeps in-frame clones, though not all of them. The table shows millions of clones, with approximately 95% occurring only once. CD45RO-negative, CCR7-selected cells formed the naive CD8 fraction, which excluded terminally differentiated effector memory CD45RA+ cells. Between the trimmed V and J ends, which lost 1 base and 1 base, there was a span of 9 bases. There are 15 residues in the CDR3. Germline V gene lookup returns CDR1 SGDLS and CDR2 YYNGEE. Study outcomes and limitations: Non-shared clonotypes had lower generation probabilities than those shared by all four donors.

Sequences were obtained from naive CD8+ T cells sorted from blood. The rearrangement uses TRBV9 and TRBJ1-3; perhaps TRBD1 as D (5 bases). The clonotype originates from a man between 18 and 35 years old in good health. CDR3 nucleotide sequence: TGTGCCAGCAGCGTACAGGGCCTGTCTGGAAACACCATATATTTT. As protein: CASSVQGLSGNTIYF.